This T cell receptor beta chain was captured by sequencing in a study of identical twins. This clonotype was seen at least ten times. A universal primer site arose from template switching, and cDNA bore unique molecular identifiers. Each CDR3 protein gets one entry after TCRdb re-called the 5' RACE reads with MiXCR. This table has 450,000 or so distinct CDR3 sequences, 11% to 15% appearing once. A further study also used this sample, focusing on yellow fever vaccine responses in identical twins.

The sequenced sample consisted of CD4+ T cells sorted from blood. The clonotype was recovered from a woman aged 18-30 years in good health.

The CDR3 nucleotides read TGTGCCAGCAGCTCACAGGGTTACGAGCAGTACTTC. This codes for CASSSQGYEQYF. The V call is TRBV7-2, the J call TRBJ2-7; tentative D call: TRBD1 (6 bases). Germline lookup yields CDR1 SGHTA and CDR2 FQGNSA. With 4 bases removed from V and 4 bases from J, the gap between germline ends came to 8 bases. This CDR3 is 12 amino acids long.